The 18 T cell receptor beta chains given below trace back to one sample, sequenced in a study of long-term antiretroviral therapy in people with HIV. Running of the v3.0 immunoSEQ assay took place at survey level. The protocol was immunoSEQ multiplex PCR, while the TCRdb copy is restricted to in-frame clones and leaves out a portion. The repertoire holds 30,000 to 40,000 clones, with around 88% as singletons. The sample here was unsorted PBMCs, taken just before starting antiretroviral therapy. The receptors originated from a woman aged 18-35 years with HIV.

The chain couples TRBV6-1 to TRBJ1-4; the D gene is possibly TRBD1 (6 bases). The CDR3 is 14 residues long. Germline CDR1 reads MNHNS; CDR2 reads SASEGT. V was shortened by 1 base and J by 4 bases, with 7 bases between the two germline ends. CDR3: CASSEGGGNEKLFF. The CDR3 DNA follows: TGTGCCAGCAGTGAAGGAGGGGGTAATGAAAAACTGTTTTTT.

The J gene is TRBJ1-2, the V gene TRBV28; TRBD1 matches 8 bases. Germline CDR1 and CDR2: MDHEN and SYDVKM. The J segment lost 6 bases and the V segment lost 7 bases, leaving 10 bases of the junction unmatched. The CDR3 has 14 residues. Written as DNA, the CDR3 is TGTGCCAGCAACACAGGGGGTGTCTGGGATGGCTACACCTTC. It specifies CASNTGGVWDGYTF.

V and J are TRBV5-1 and TRBJ2-3; TRBD2 aligns across 10 bases. The CDR3 has 16 residues. Trimming removed 3 bases from V and 2 bases from J; junction bases left unmatched: 6. Germline CDR1 SGHRS, CDR2 YFSETQ. CDR3 loop: CASSSGLADFTDTQYF. The CDR3 bases are TGCGCCAGCAGCTCCGGACTAGCGGACTTCACAGATACGCAGTATTTT.

The chain is built from TRBV28 and TRBJ2-7; the D is unclear. This CDR3 comprises 13 residues. V was shortened by 7 bases and J by 4 bases, with 14 bases between the two germline ends. Germline V gene sequence: CDR1 MDHEN, CDR2 SYDVKM. As DNA, the CDR3 is TGTGCCAGCAATCCCACGGTCAGGTACGAGCAGTACTTC. The encoded protein is CASNPTVRYEQYF.

The gene calls are TRBV5-1 and TRBJ2-3; weak D call: TRBD1 (6 bases). The CDR3 length is 17 residues. Germline V lookup: CDR1 SGHRS, CDR2 YFSETQ. Trimming removed 0 bases from V and 2 bases from J, with 16 bases in between. The CDR3 nucleotides are TGCGCCAGCAGCTTGGCCGGGGCGAGGGGGACCACAGATACGCAGTATTTT. Amino acid sequence: CASSLAGARGTTDTQYF.

This chain links TRBV5-6 with TRBJ1-2; TRBD1 matches at 7 bases. V dropped 4 bases and J dropped 4; count of bases not matched to a gene: 10. This CDR3 region has 15 residues. The V gene's germline CDR1 is SGHDT and CDR2 YYEEEE. The CDR3 sequence: CASSQGQRQFYGYTF. CDR3 DNA: TGTGCCAGCAGCCAGGGACAGCGCCAATTCTATGGCTACACCTTC. The variable domain in full, completed from reference TRBV5-6 and TRBJ1-2, reads DAGVTQSPTHLIKTRGQQVTLRCSPKSGHDTVSWYQQALGQGPQFIFQYYEEEERQRGNFPDRFSGHQFPNYSSELNVNALLLGDSALYLCASSQGQRQFYGYTFGSGTRLTVV.

The chain is built from TRBV7-2 and TRBJ2-1, with 8 positions matching TRBD2. Germline lookup yields CDR1 SGHTA and CDR2 FQGNSA. J gave up 13 bases and V 5 bases, and 19 bases lay outside the gene matches. This CDR3 has 16 amino acids. The CDR3 DNA is TGTGCCAGCAGCCCAAGTCCCCCCCCAGCGGGAGTTCTTCAGTTCTTC. Its protein is CASSPSPPPAGVLQFF. The full variable domain, completed using reference TRBV7-2 and TRBJ2-1, is GAGVSQSPSNKVTEKGKDVELRCDPISGHTALYWYRQSLGQGLEFLIYFQGNSAPDKSGLPSDRFSAERTGGSVSTLTIQRTQQEDSAVYLCASSPSPPPAGVLQFFGPGTRLTVL.

The chain combines TRBV6-1 with TRBJ1-2; D remains ambiguous. Germline assignment: CDR1 MNHNS and CDR2 SASEGT. The CDR3 loop spans 14 amino acids. Trimming stripped 0 bases from V and 2 bases from J, with 7 bases between. The DNA of the CDR3 is TGTGCCAGCAGTGAAGCGGGCGGAAACTATGGCTACACCTTC. Its translation: CASSEAGGNYGYTF.

This chain connects TRBV19 to TRBJ1-1; D is ambiguous. CDR1 is LNHDA and CDR2 is SQIVND in the germline V gene (reference sequence). The CDR3 has 11 residues. Trimming cost V 7 bases and J 5 bases, with 8 bases left between them. CDR3 amino acids: CASMEGTEAFF. Written as DNA, the CDR3 is TGTGCCAGTATGGAGGGAACTGAAGCTTTCTTT.

V is TRBV9 and J is TRBJ2-1; TRBD2 matches at 16 bases. Per germline, CDR1 SGDLS and CDR2 YYNGEE. The V and J ends lost 4 bases and 5 bases, in that order; junction bases with no gene match: 9. This CDR3 spans 18 amino acids. The CDR3 is CASSPEGLAGGPHNEQFF. As DNA, the CDR3 is TGTGCCAGCAGCCCAGAGGGACTAGCGGGAGGGCCACACAATGAGCAGTTCTTC.

This chain connects TRBV4-1 to TRBJ2-7; no reliable D call. The CDR3 is 15 amino acids. Germline V gene sequence: CDR1 MGHRA, CDR2 YSYEKL. V was shortened by 2 bases and J by 3 bases, with 14 bases between the two germline ends. The CDR3 nucleotides read TGCGCCAGCAGCCAACGCGAGGCCGGAAACTACGAGCAGTACTTC. This encodes CASSQREAGNYEQYF.

The V and J genes are TRBV7-6 and TRBJ2-1, with a possible D match to TRBD1 (7 bases). The V gene lost 1 base and the J gene lost 10 bases, with 20 bases spanning the gap. Germline V gene sequence: CDR1 SGHVS, CDR2 FNYEAQ. The CDR3 has 16 residues. For the CDR3, the DNA is TGTGCCAGCAGCTTAGGTGGCCTAGCGCTAGGGGGCGAGCAGTTCTTC. Translating it yields CASSLGGLALGGEQFF.

The chain links TRBV10-3 to TRBJ2-5; 8 bases align to TRBD1. J lost 4 bases, V lost 7 bases, and 5 bases had no gene match. Germline CDR1 is ENHRY and CDR2 is SYGVKD. The CDR3 contains 13 residues. The CDR3 loop reads CAITGQGGETQYF. The CDR3 region has the DNA TGTGCCATCACCGGACAGGGCGGAGAGACCCAGTACTTC.

The V gene is TRBV4-3, the J gene TRBJ2-5; D gene uncertain. Germline CDR1 and CDR2: LGHNA and YSLEER. V shed 1 base and J shed 0 bases, with 9 bases lying between them. The CDR3 is 15 residues long. The CDR3 sequence is CASSQGTVYQETQYF. The CDR3, as DNA: TGCGCCAGCAGCCAAGGGACGGTGTACCAAGAGACCCAGTACTTC.

Note on this clone: Other DNA sequences within the sample encode an identical CDR3. CDR3 nucleotides: TGTGCCAGCTCACCACCGGGTCAGCCCCAGCATTTT. This translates into CASSPPGQPQHF. The rearrangement uses TRBV18 and TRBJ1-5, with D uncertain. The CDR3 has 12 amino acids. The germline CDR1 and CDR2 sequences are KGHSH and LQKENI. V dropped 0 bases and J dropped 6 bases, with 3 bases sitting between them.

This clone was seen more than once but under ten times. This chain uses TRBV25-1 with TRBJ1-2, with D possibly TRBD1 on 6 matching bases. The V end was cut by 2 bases, the J end by 5 bases, with 12 bases between. Per the germline V gene, CDR1 is MGHDK and CDR2 is SYGVNS. The CDR3 runs to 14 residues. CDR3 nucleotides: TGTGCCAGCAGTGAAGGAGGCAGGGGTTATGGCTACACCTTC. Translation: CASSEGGRGYGYTF.

The V gene is TRBV7-3, the J gene TRBJ1-5, with TRBD1 as a possible D gene (5 bases). The germline gives CDR1 SGHTA, CDR2 FQGTGA. This CDR3 contains 15 residues. V lost 2 bases to trimming and J lost 0 bases, with 8 bases between them. The CDR3: CASSLWGDSNQPQHF. CDR3 DNA sequence: TGTGCCAGCAGCTTATGGGGCGATAGCAATCAGCCCCAGCATTTT.

The chain joins TRBV11-1 to TRBJ2-2; TRBD1 matches 7 bases. V lost 5 bases, J lost 2 bases, and 8 bases stayed unmatched. CDR1 and CDR2 (germline): SGHAT, FQDESV (reference sequence). This CDR3 comprises 16 residues. The CDR3 nucleotides are TGTGCCAGCAGCCCCCGGACAGGTAGTAACACCGGGGAGCTGTTTTTT. This codes for CASSPRTGSNTGELFF.